Each of the 15 T cell receptor beta chains below was sequenced from the same sample in a study of shared clonotypes between healthy human individuals. The protocol was immunoSEQ multiplex PCR, while the TCRdb copy is restricted to in-frame clones and leaves out a portion. Seen here are roughly 2.2 million clones, 85% to 95% observed once, and the top ten hold around 0.38%. The material sequenced was naive CD4+ T cells from PBMCs. Subset in this sample: CD45RA+ positively selected. The source is a man between 18 and 35 years old in good health. Some clones in this sample may be carry-over from other donors' samples.

The V call is TRBV28, the J call TRBJ2-2; tentatively, D is TRBD2 (6 bases). The V end was cut by 7 bases, the J end by 1 base, with 16 bases between. Germline V CDR1 and CDR2: MDHEN, SYDVKM. The CDR3 sequence is 16 residues long. The CDR3 is CASTLAGFGNTGELFF. DNA of the CDR3: TGTGCCAGCACCCTCGCGGGGTTCGGGAACACCGGGGAGCTGTTTTTT.

The V and J genes are TRBV19 and TRBJ1-5, with a possible D match to TRBD1 (5 bases). Germline CDR1 reads LNHDA; CDR2 reads SQIVND (reference sequence). The CDR3 has 15 residues. V gave up 5 bases and J gave up 7 bases, with 18 bases separating them. This CDR3 reads CASSPQGNLRQPQHF. CDR3 bases: TGTGCCAGTAGTCCCCAGGGTAACCTTAGGCAGCCCCAGCATTTT.

V gene TRBV18 combines with J gene TRBJ2-7, with D perhaps given as TRBD1 or TRBD2 (5 bases each). This CDR3 region has 13 residues. Per germline, CDR1 KGHSH and CDR2 LQKENI. Trimming shortened V by 4 bases and J by 3 bases, and 10 bases separated the two germline ends. CDR3 DNA sequence: TGTGCCAGCTCACGGGGACCTCTCTACGAGCAGTACTTC. This codes for CASSRGPLYEQYF. The complete variable domain, with remaining parts taken from reference TRBV18 and TRBJ2-7, reads NAGVMQNPRHLVRRRGQEARLRCSPMKGHSHVYWYRQLPEEGLKFMVYLQKENIIDESGMPKERFSAEFPKEGPSILRIQQVVRGDSAAYFCASSRGPLYEQYFGPGTRLTVT.

J is TRBJ2-7 and V is TRBV6-4; 8 nucleotides match TRBD1. Unmatched junction bases numbered 3, after V lost 4 bases and J lost 4 bases. This CDR3 comprises 13 residues. The germline CDR1 and CDR2 sequences are MRHNA and SNTAGT. CDR3 sequence (DNA): TGTGCCAGCAGTGTTAGACAGGGGTACGAGCAGTACTTC. Its translation is CASSVRQGYEQYF.

The chain links TRBV5-5 to TRBJ2-7; no reliable D call. Trimming cost V 4 bases and J 7 bases, with 15 bases left between them. Germline V gene lookup returns CDR1 SGHKS and CDR2 YYEKEE (reference sequence). The CDR3 is 13 residues long. CDR3 residues: CASSLNPLGEQYF. The CDR3 DNA sequence: TGTGCCAGCAGCCTGAACCCACTGGGGGAGCAGTACTTC.

The chain carries TRBV9 and TRBJ2-5, with TRBD1 as a possible D gene (6 bases). The CDR3 is 15 residues long. Trimming pared 4 bases from V and 5 bases from J, leaving 18 bases between. Germline loops: CDR1 SGDLS, CDR2 YYNGEE. This chain's CDR3 is CASSRPGHGWETQYF. Here the CDR3 DNA reads TGTGCCAGCAGCCGACCGGGACACGGGTGGGAGACCCAGTACTTC.

The rearrangement joins TRBV4-2 to TRBJ2-1, with 7 bases identical to TRBD2. Germline-derived CDR1 and CDR2 are LGHNA and YNFKEQ. V gave up 0 bases and J gave up 4 bases; unmatched junction bases: 6. The CDR3 length is 16 residues. CDR3 region: CASSQDPAGTYNEQFF. In DNA, the CDR3 is TGTGCCAGCAGCCAAGATCCAGCGGGGACGTACAATGAGCAGTTCTTC.

The chain joins TRBV5-1 to TRBJ2-3; 8 bases are a match to TRBD2. Unmatched junction bases numbered 3, after V lost 3 bases and J lost 3 bases. The length of the CDR3 is 14 residues. The germline V gene encodes CDR1 SGHRS and CDR2 YFSETQ. In DNA, the CDR3 is TGCGCCAGCAGCTGGGGGACTAGGACAGATACGCAGTATTTT. Translated: CASSWGTRTDTQYF.

This clone has a single count. This rearrangement joins TRBV27 to TRBJ2-3, with D tentatively TRBD1 or TRBD2 (5 bases each). V lost 5 bases and J 3 bases, leaving 15 bases between the germline ends. The germline CDR1 and CDR2 sequences are MNHEY and SMNVEV (reference sequence). The CDR3 consists of 15 residues. The CDR3 DNA reads as TGTGCCAGCAGTCCGACTGGGGGTGTTACAGATACGCAGTATTTT. Its protein is CASSPTGGVTDTQYF.

The V and J genes are TRBV7-9 and TRBJ2-5; 7 bases map to TRBD2. From germline, CDR1 is SEHNR and CDR2 FQNEAQ (reference sequence). The CDR3 is 15 amino acids. Trimming removed 1 base from V and 3 bases from J; junction bases left unmatched: 5. The CDR3: CASSLESLAEETQYF. CDR3 bases: TGTGCCAGCAGCTTAGAGTCGCTAGCGGAAGAGACCCAGTACTTC.

V is TRBV5-1 and J is TRBJ1-5, with D possibly TRBD1 on 5 matching bases. In germline, CDR1 is SGHRS, CDR2 YFSETQ. CDR3 length equals 14 residues. The V end lost 4 bases, the J end lost 4 bases, and 12 bases lay between the germline ends. The CDR3 protein is CASSPGPENQPQHF. The CDR3, as DNA: TGCGCCAGCAGCCCGGGACCAGAGAATCAGCCCCAGCATTTT.

This chain uses TRBV9 with TRBJ2-7; D remains ambiguous. V lost 4 bases to trimming and J lost 2 bases, with 10 bases between them. This CDR3 is built from 13 residues. Germline assignment: CDR1 SGDLS and CDR2 YYNGEE. The CDR3 DNA reads TGTGCCAGCAGCTCACACGGAACCTACGAGCAGTACTTC. Protein: CASSSHGTYEQYF.

CDR3 sequence (DNA): TGTGCCAGCAGCTTGGGGCAGGGTAGAGTGAACACTGAAGCTTTCTTT. Residues: CASSLGQGRVNTEAFF. The chain has TRBV5-5 and TRBJ1-1; possibly TRBD1 for D (5 bases). The V end was cut by 0 bases, the J end by 0 bases, with 12 bases between. The CDR3 spans 16 residues. CDR1 and CDR2 from the germline V gene are SGHKS and YYEKEE (reference sequence).

The chain carries TRBV6-5 and TRBJ1-4; no clear D gene. Germline lookup yields CDR1 MNHEY and CDR2 SVGAGI. The CDR3 has 13 residues. V was trimmed by 4 bases and J by 4 bases, leaving 7 bases between them. For the CDR3, the DNA is TGTGCCAGCAGTTGGGTCTTTAATGAAAAACTGTTTTTT. Amino acid sequence: CASSWVFNEKLFF.

The J gene is TRBJ2-1, the V gene TRBV14; 10 bases match TRBD2. Trimming cost V 4 bases and J 4 bases; bases outside gene matches: 4. CDR3 length equals 15 residues. Germline CDR1 is SGHDN and CDR2 is FVKESK. For the CDR3, the DNA is TGTGCCAGCAGCCCCAGCGGGAGGGGTTACAATGAGCAGTTCTTC. Translation: CASSPSGRGYNEQFF.